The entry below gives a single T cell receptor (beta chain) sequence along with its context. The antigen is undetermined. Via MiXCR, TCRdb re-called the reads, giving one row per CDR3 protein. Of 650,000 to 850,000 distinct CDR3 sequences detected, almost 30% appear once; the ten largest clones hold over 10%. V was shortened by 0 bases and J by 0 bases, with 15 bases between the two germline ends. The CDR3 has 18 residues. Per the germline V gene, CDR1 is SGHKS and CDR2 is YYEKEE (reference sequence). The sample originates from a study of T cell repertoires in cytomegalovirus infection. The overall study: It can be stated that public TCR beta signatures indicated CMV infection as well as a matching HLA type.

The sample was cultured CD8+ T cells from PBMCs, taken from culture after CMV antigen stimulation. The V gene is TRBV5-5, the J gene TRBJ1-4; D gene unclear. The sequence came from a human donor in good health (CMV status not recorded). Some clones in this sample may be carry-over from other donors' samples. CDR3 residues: CASSLAIPTLATNEKLFF. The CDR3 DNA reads TGTGCCAGCAGCTTGGCCATTCCGACCCTTGCAACTAATGAAAAACTGTTTTTT.